Detailed here is one T cell receptor (beta chain). In its sample, this clone was seen a few times. No antigen is known for it. No much larger clone is present one base from it, and per-base qualities are unavailable. These data are taken from a study of T cell responses to AZD1222 COVID-19 vaccine (dated by TCRdb to the early 2020s). Turning to the overall study: Because spike-specific TCR depth and breadth did not differ between the two schedules, AZD1222 recipients who got a second dose at roughly 4 weeks were pooled with those who got a second dose at roughly 12 weeks. A total of approximately 230 trial participants underwent TCR sequencing, of whom 207 received two doses of AZD1222 and some 25 received two doses of the MenACWY control vaccine. Trial participants were enrolled by age into subgroups of 18-55, 56-69 and 70-plus years, and roughly 160, 29 and 62 TCR-sequenced participants, respectively, were included in these subgroups. Overall study results and their limits: Reportedly, close to half of the unique spike-specific TCRs recognized epitopes lying outside the regions that are mutated in the B.1.351 and B.1.1.7 variants. Participants were mostly white British and included more females than males, and it was suggested by the authors that clonal diversity may have been underestimated. No day 14 peak-response samples were available, so repertoires were characterized only after the peak T cell response. Only five to seven AZD1222 recipients were SARS-CoV-2 seropositive at baseline, limiting conclusions about previously exposed vaccinees. A significant rise in spike-specific TCR breadth and depth was observed after two AZD1222 doses relative to day 0 and relative to MenACWY recipients. The vaccine-associated CD4 TCRs covered the entire spike protein, and the dominant responses fell in regions 160-218 and 743-854. The 56-69-year group was small, and its depth increase did not reach significance, likely because of low power.

Looking up the germline V gene yields CDR1 SGHAT and CDR2 FQNNGV. From cysteine to phenylalanine, the CDR3 is 16 amino acids long. Only the CDR3 region is kept as DNA, spanning 48 bases read in frame from base 1. V sheds 5 bases and J sheds 5 bases, leaving 18 bases between their ends. The sample's time point label, decoded: baseline before first vaccination. Samples from vaccinated people were obtained from the UK trials COV001 and COV002, which included a single-blind randomized controlled phase 2/3 trial of AZD1222 (ChAdOx1 nCoV-19) in healthy adults. For TCRbeta chain sequencing, PBMC samples were collected from trial participants at day 0 and at day 28 after the second dose. The CDR3 regions of human TCRbeta chains were analyzed by immunosequencing. The paper's processing steps were these. TCRs in the repertoires were matched against a reference library of SARS-CoV-2-specific TCRs that had been generated with the MIRA antigen-specificity platform. Breadth was defined as the fraction of unique TCRs that were SARS-CoV-2-associated. Depth was defined as the fraction of total T cells that were SARS-CoV-2-associated. Using the MIRA data, every spike-specific TCR was mapped to the spike region that the TCR reacted to and assigned to either a CD4 or a CD8 class. Log10-transformed breadth and depth values were compared by one-way ANOVA with Sidak's multiple comparisons tests. TCRdb carries this immuneACCESS record with in-frame sequences only. Its versions omit some clonotypes, under half of them owing to an unresolved V gene in the studies checked, with the rest unexplained. V, J and clone size are taken as reported in that table, and D and trimming were inferred from the DNA itself. A total of 44,000 or so clones appear in this sample, nearly 85% of them only once. More than 45% of the sample lies in the top ten.

This specimen consisted of peripheral blood, obtained on day 0 of AZD1222 vaccination. This sequence originates from an adult in good health. The chain joins TRBV11-2 to TRBJ2-2; D gene: possibly TRBD2, on 6 matching bases. The CDR3 reads as follows: CASSPRDWRWTGELFF. At the DNA level, the sequence is TGTGCCAGCAGCCCTCGGGACTGGAGGTGGACCGGGGAGCTGTTTTTT. With the rest looked up from the reference TRBV11-2 and TRBJ2-2 genes rather than sequenced, the full variable domain is EAGVAQSPRYKIIEKRQSVAFWCNPISGHATLYWYQQILGQGPKLLIQFQNNGVVDDSQLPKDRFSAERLKGVDSTLKIQPAKLEDSAVYLCASSPRDWRWTGELFFGEGSRLTVL.